This T cell receptor (beta chain) was found in a study of OX40 agonist ivuxolimab in advanced cancers. Study as a whole: Three patients responded partially, comprising one with hepatocellular carcinoma and two with cutaneous melanoma.

Trimming removed 1 base from V and 6 bases from J, with 7 bases in between. This CDR3 spans 13 amino acids. Per germline, CDR1 SGHRS and CDR2 YFSETQ. The study's findings and limits: On average, CD8+ T cells had more expanded clones than CD4+. The antigen specificity of the peripheral T cells (those that were expanded) was not determined.

Generated by immunoSEQ multiplex PCR, the TCRdb table keeps only in-frame clones and is missing some. The sample yields about 75,000 clones, more than 85% seen once. This clone was seen a few times. The antigen is unknown. The clonotype was recovered from an adult with an advanced solid tumor such as melanoma, head and neck, liver or kidney cancer. V usage is TRBV5-1 and J usage is TRBJ2-2; tentatively, D is TRBD1 (5 bases). Source: CD4+ or CD8+ T cells sorted from blood, taken in a trial of the OX40 agonist ivuxolimab. In nucleotides, the CDR3 is TGCGCCAGCAGCTTGCTAGGGGCCGGGGAGCTGTTTTTT. It yields the protein CASSLLGAGELFF.